Below are 30 T cell receptor beta chains sequenced from a single sample in a study of T cell repertoires in cytomegalovirus infection. One entry per CDR3 protein, called by TCRdb with MiXCR from the reads. In the table there are roughly 80,000 distinct CDR3 sequences, roughly 40% of which are singletons. These receptors' targets are unknown. The sequencing used CD8+ T cells from cultured PBMCs, collected from culture after CMV antigen stimulation. These receptors all come from a human donor in good health (CMV status not recorded). Some clones in this sample may be carry-over from other donors' samples.

This chain's CDR3 is CASSTLWSAASETQYF. The CDR3 DNA sequence: TGTGCCAGCAGCACCCTCTGGAGTGCAGCTTCCGAGACCCAGTACTTC. The chain combines TRBV7-9 with TRBJ2-5; D is unclear. V lost 5 bases to trimming and J lost 5 bases, with 21 bases between them. The CDR3 extends over 16 amino acids. Germline values: CDR1 SEHNR, CDR2 FQNEAQ (reference sequence).

Worth noting for this clonotype: A much larger clone differs from this one at a single base, so this may be a read error. Without the conserved terminal phenylalanine or tryptophan, this CDR3 likely stems from a read error. The chain couples TRBV7-2 to TRBJ2-3; a weak D match, TRBD2 (6 bases). The CDR3 totals 19 residues. Looked up from germline, CDR1 is SGHTA and CDR2 is FQGNSA. V was shortened by 2 bases and J by 0 bases, with 21 bases between the two germline ends. The CDR3 region has the DNA TGTGCCAGCAGCTTACGACCGGGGGTCGAAGTTTTTAGCACAGATACGCAGTATTCT. It specifies CASSLRPGVEVFSTDTQYS.

This clonotype was seen a few times. The chain combines TRBV7-2 with TRBJ2-5; TRBD1 might be the D (6 bases). Germline V gene sequence: CDR1 SGHTA, CDR2 FQGNSA. The length of the CDR3 is 15 residues. Trimming took off 1 base at V and 1 base at J, with 10 bases between the two ends. The CDR3 protein is CASSLVSGAQETQYF. The CDR3 DNA is TGTGCCAGCAGCTTAGTATCAGGGGCCCAAGAGACCCAGTACTTC.

The gene calls are TRBV4-1 and TRBJ2-7; the D call may be TRBD1 or TRBD2 (5 bases each). The CDR3 sequence is 17 residues long. The germline gives CDR1 MGHRA, CDR2 YSYEKL. The V end lost 1 base, the J end lost 1 base, and 17 bases lay between the germline ends. The CDR3 DNA is TGCGCCAGCAGCCAAGGGGGCCGGCAGGGAGCATCCTACGAGCAGTACTTC. As protein: CASSQGGRQGASYEQYF.

This clonotype was counted a single time. The J gene is TRBJ1-5, the V gene TRBV6-5; D is possibly TRBD1 (6 bases). Trimming pared 6 bases from V and 0 bases from J, leaving 9 bases between. The CDR3 is 14 amino acids. CDR1 is MNHEY, CDR2 SVGAGI, per germline. CDR3 nucleotide sequence: TGTGCCAGCAGCACAGGGTATAGCAATCAGCCCCAGCATTTT. This translates into CASSTGYSNQPQHF.

This clonotype occurred a few times. At one end, the junction sequence differs from germline, possibly due to a read error. This rearrangement joins TRBV2 to TRBJ1-1; D is possibly TRBD1 (5 bases). The germline V gene has CDR1 SNHLY and CDR2 FYNNEI. This CDR3 is 10 amino acids long. Here the CDR3 DNA reads TGTGCCACTTCTTCTCAGGGCCAGGTCTTT. Encoded protein: CATSSQGQVF. The full variable domain, with the rest looked up from reference TRBV2 and TRBJ1-1, is EPEVTQTPSHQVTQMGQEVILRCVPISNHLYFYWYRQILGQKVEFLVSFYNNEISEKSEIFDDQFSVERPDGSNFTLKIRSTKLEDSAMYFCATSSQGQVFGQGTRLTVV.

The chain joins TRBV12-3 or TRBV12-4 to TRBJ1-1; D not certain. Trimming shortened V by 1 base and J by 0 bases, and 6 bases separated the two germline ends. This CDR3 is 14 amino acids long. The DNA of the CDR3 is TGTGCCAGCAGTTTAGACAGCATGAACACTGAAGCTTTCTTT. Translating gives CASSLDSMNTEAFF.

The V gene is TRBV4-2, the J gene TRBJ2-3, with 10 bases lining up with TRBD2. The CDR3 is made up of 17 amino acids. Germline CDR1 and CDR2: LGHNA and YNFKEQ. Trimming took 4 bases from V and 2 from J; bases not matched to a gene: 9. The CDR3 region is CASSLRGLAGATDTQYF. CDR3 nucleotides: TGTGCCAGCAGCCTACGAGGGCTAGCGGGGGCCACAGATACGCAGTATTTT.

V and J are TRBV19 and TRBJ1-5; no reliable D call. CDR3 length: 13 residues. Trimming took off 6 bases at V and 4 bases at J, with 10 bases between the two ends. The germline V gene has CDR1 LNHDA and CDR2 SQIVND (reference sequence). The CDR3 DNA follows: TGTGCCAGTAGAACCGGAGGAAATCAGCCCCAGCATTTT. Its translation is CASRTGGNQPQHF.

The rearrangement joins TRBV7-6 to TRBJ1-3; TRBD1 aligns across 7 bases. After removal of 4 bases from V and 0 bases from J, the junction contained 9 bases not matched to a gene. From germline, CDR1 is SGHVS and CDR2 FNYEAQ. The CDR3 runs to 17 residues. The CDR3 DNA reads as TGTGCCAGCAGCTCCGGCCCGGGACAGTTCTCTGGAAACACCATATATTTT. Translating it yields CASSSGPGQFSGNTIYF. The variable domain in full, with the rest retrieved from reference TRBV7-6 and TRBJ1-3, is GAGVSQSPRYKVTKRGQDVALRCDPISGHVSLYWYRQALGQGPEFLTYFNYEAQQDKSGLPNDRFSAERPEGSISTLTIQRTEQRDSAMYRCASSSGPGQFSGNTIYFGEGSWLTVV.

A few counts support this clonotype. J is TRBJ2-1 and V is TRBV4-1; 7 bases map to TRBD1. The CDR3 extends over 17 amino acids. The germline V gene encodes CDR1 MGHRA and CDR2 YSYEKL. The V and J ends lost 2 bases and 10 bases, in that order; junction bases with no gene match: 17. The CDR3 nucleotides read TGCGCCAGCAGCCAAATCCTGACAGGGTCTGTGATCAACGAGCAGTTCTTC. Its translation: CASSQILTGSVINEQFF.

The rearrangement uses TRBV7-4 and TRBJ2-1; 10 nucleotides match TRBD1. The length of the CDR3 is 17 residues. In germline, CDR1 is SGHVT, CDR2 SQSDAQ. V was clipped by 5 bases and J by 0 bases; unmatched bases: 7. The CDR3 spells CASSATWTGGSYNEQFF. CDR3 bases: TGTGCCAGCAGCGCGACCTGGACAGGGGGCTCCTACAATGAGCAGTTCTTC.

The chain has TRBV12-3 or TRBV12-4 and TRBJ2-6; tentative D call: TRBD2 (6 bases). V lost 3 bases and J lost 0, with 9 bases in between. The CDR3 extends over 16 amino acids. CDR3 amino acids: CASSFLEGSGANVLTF. For the CDR3, the DNA is TGTGCCAGCAGTTTCCTGGAGGGCTCTGGGGCCAACGTCCTGACTTTC.

This rearrangement joins TRBV2 to TRBJ2-7; TRBD1 agrees at 7 bases. Germline V lookup: CDR1 SNHLY, CDR2 FYNNEI. The CDR3 totals 19 residues. J gave up 7 bases and V 1 base, and 22 bases lay outside the gene matches. The CDR3 DNA reads TGTGCCAGCAGTGAAGATGGGTCAGGGGGAGCTCTTCTCGAAGGGGAGCAGTACTTC. Its translation is CASSEDGSGGALLEGEQYF.

CDR3 nucleotide sequence: TGTGCCAGCAGTTTAAGGGGAACAGGGGGCTTCGGGGAGACCCAGTACTTC. Its translation: CASSLRGTGGFGETQYF. The rearrangement links TRBV12-3 or TRBV12-4 to TRBJ2-5; 9 bases are shared with TRBD1. The length of the CDR3 is 17 residues. Losses at the gene ends were 2 bases for V and 5 bases for J; bases not matched to a gene: 12.

This clonotype occurred many times. J is TRBJ1-1 and V is TRBV7-8, with D uncertain. CDR1 and CDR2 (germline): SGHVS, FQNEAQ. V was trimmed by 0 bases and J by 8 bases, leaving 13 bases between them. The CDR3 has 14 amino acids. As DNA, the CDR3 is TGTGCCAGCAGCTTAGCCAGACTTGCTAGGGAAGCTTTCTTT. This encodes CASSLARLAREAFF.

The chain carries TRBV7-6 and TRBJ2-7, with D tentatively TRBD1 (6 bases). Germline assignment: CDR1 SGHVS and CDR2 FNYEAQ. The CDR3 has 15 residues. Between the trimmed V and J ends, which lost 0 bases and 1 base, there was a span of 10 bases. The chain's CDR3 is CASSLAQGTSYEQYF. The CDR3 DNA reads as TGTGCCAGCAGCTTAGCCCAAGGGACATCCTACGAGCAGTACTTC.

This chain connects TRBV6-1 to TRBJ2-3, with a weak D call TRBD1 (6 bases). Germline CDR1 reads MNHNS; CDR2 reads SASEGT. This CDR3 contains 14 residues. Between the trimmed V and J ends, which lost 5 bases and 0 bases, there was a span of 9 bases. For the CDR3, the DNA is TGTGCCAGCAGTTACAGGGTGAGCACAGATACGCAGTATTTT. Its protein product is CASSYRVSTDTQYF.

In its sample, this clonotype was seen many times. V is TRBV7-2 and J is TRBJ2-7; TRBD2 might be the D (6 bases). Germline V lookup: CDR1 SGHTA, CDR2 FQGNSA. CDR3 length: 13 amino acids. Between the trimmed V and J ends, which lost 1 base and 6 bases, there was a span of 10 bases. This CDR3 reads CASSLGSGGEQYF. CDR3 DNA sequence: TGTGCCAGCAGCTTAGGATCCGGGGGCGAGCAGTACTTC. The full variable domain, rest sourced from reference TRBV7-2 and TRBJ2-7, is GAGVSQSPSNKVTEKGKDVELRCDPISGHTALYWYRQSLGQGLEFLIYFQGNSAPDKSGLPSDRFSAERTGGSVSTLTIQRTQQEDSAVYLCASSLGSGGEQYFGPGTRLTVT.

The chain combines TRBV27 with TRBJ2-7, with TRBD2 matching 9 bases. The CDR3 consists of 14 residues. J gave up 0 bases and V 11 bases, and 8 bases lay outside the gene matches. Per germline, CDR1 MNHEY and CDR2 SMNVEV (reference sequence). CDR3 nucleotides: TGTGCCTCCGACGTAGCGGGGGTCTCCTACGAGCAGTACTTC. Translated, it gives CASDVAGVSYEQYF.

This clonotype was counted at least ten times. The chain is built from TRBV27 and TRBJ2-1; D possibly matches TRBD1 or TRBD2 (5 bases each). Germline V gives CDR1 MNHEY, CDR2 SMNVEV (reference sequence). V was clipped by 8 bases and J by 6 bases, with 17 bases between them. The CDR3 extends over 14 amino acids. The CDR3 nucleotides read TGTGCCAGCTCCCCGTTGGGGACGGGCAATGAGCAGTTCTTC. It yields the protein CASSPLGTGNEQFF.

The V and J genes are TRBV28 and TRBJ1-5; tentative D call: TRBD1 (5 bases). Germline V CDR1 and CDR2: MDHEN, SYDVKM. CDR3 length equals 16 residues. V gave up 5 bases and J gave up 2 bases, with 16 bases separating them. The DNA of the CDR3 is TGTGCCAGCAGTCCCCTTTTGGGGCCGGGCAATCAGCCCCAGCATTTT. Translated, it gives CASSPLLGPGNQPQHF.

The rearrangement joins TRBV7-6 to TRBJ2-7; tentative D call: TRBD2 (6 bases). This CDR3 contains 15 residues. Germline values: CDR1 SGHVS, CDR2 FNYEAQ. Trimming cost V 3 bases and J 0 bases, with 12 bases left between them. CDR3 sequence: CASSFAAGTSYEQYF. The DNA of the CDR3 is TGTGCCAGCAGCTTTGCGGCGGGAACCTCCTACGAGCAGTACTTC.

The chain combines TRBV7-8 with TRBJ1-4; 9 nucleotides agree with TRBD1. Germline loops: CDR1 SGHVS, CDR2 FQNEAQ. Germline trimming cut 5 bases from V and 5 bases from J; bases unmatched to any gene: 6. This CDR3 is 15 amino acids long. The CDR3 region has the DNA TGTGCCAGCAGCAGTTACGGGACAGGGAATGAAAAACTGTTTTTT. Translating it yields CASSSYGTGNEKLFF. Using reference TRBV7-8 and TRBJ1-4 for the parts outside the CDR3, the full variable domain is GAGVSQSPRYKVAKRGQDVALRCDPISGHVSLFWYQQALGQGPEFLTYFQNEAQLDKSGLPSDRFFAERPEGSVSTLKIQRTQQEDSAVYLCASSSYGTGNEKLFFGSGTQLSVL.

The V call is TRBV12-3 or TRBV12-4, the J call TRBJ2-1, with 9 bases identical to TRBD2. V was clipped by 5 bases and J by 8 bases; unmatched bases: 7. The CDR3 consists of 14 residues. This CDR3 is CASSNTGLAYEQFF. The CDR3 DNA is TGTGCCAGCAGTAATACGGGACTAGCCTATGAGCAGTTCTTC.

There are a few counts of this clonotype. This chain links TRBV11-2 with TRBJ2-3; 8 nucleotides line up with TRBD1. The germline gives CDR1 SGHAT, CDR2 FQNNGV. The junction had 5 bases not matched to a gene; V was cut back by 1 base and J by 2 bases. CDR3 length: 16 residues. CDR3 region: CASSLVDRGFTDTQYF. CDR3 DNA: TGTGCCAGCAGCTTAGTAGACAGGGGTTTCACAGATACGCAGTATTTT.

This clonotype has ten or more counts. V gene TRBV7-8 combines with J gene TRBJ1-2, with a weak D call TRBD1 (5 bases). In germline, CDR1 is SGHVS, CDR2 FQNEAQ. This CDR3 has 16 amino acids. Trimming cost V 5 bases and J 4 bases, with 20 bases left between them. This CDR3 reads CASSPHGGMSSYGYTF. DNA of the CDR3: TGTGCCAGCAGCCCCCATGGGGGGATGAGTTCCTATGGCTACACCTTC. The variable domain in full, with the rest retrieved from reference TRBV7-8 and TRBJ1-2, is GAGVSQSPRYKVAKRGQDVALRCDPISGHVSLFWYQQALGQGPEFLTYFQNEAQLDKSGLPSDRFFAERPEGSVSTLKIQRTQQEDSAVYLCASSPHGGMSSYGYTFGSGTRLTVV.

This chain joins TRBV6-1 and TRBJ1-5; no clear D. Germline V gene lookup returns CDR1 MNHNS and CDR2 SASEGT. The CDR3 has 14 amino acids. The V end lost 1 base, the J end lost 7 bases, and 11 bases lay between the germline ends. The CDR3 region is CASSEGLREQPQHF. The DNA of the CDR3 is TGTGCCAGCAGTGAAGGGTTACGAGAGCAGCCCCAGCATTTT.

As concerns this clonotype: Sequence at one end of the junction differs from germline and may be a read error. The chain links TRBV7-6 to TRBJ2-1; TRBD1 is a possible D gene (5 bases). In germline, CDR1 is SGHVS, CDR2 FNYEAQ. This CDR3 has 13 amino acids. The DNA for the CDR3 is TGTGCTAGCAGCTTCGGGCAGGGTGTTGAGAAGTTCTTC. Residues: CASSFGQGVEKFF. Complete variable domain (other parts from reference TRBV7-6 and TRBJ2-1): GAGVSQSPRYKVTKRGQDVALRCDPISGHVSLYWYRQALGQGPEFLTYFNYEAQQDKSGLPNDRFSAERPEGSISTLTIQRTEQRDSAMYRCASSFGQGVEKFFGPGTRLTVL.

There are a few counts of this clonotype. The CDR3 region has the DNA TGTGCCAGCAGCTCGGGGGAGCTGTTTTTT. It codes for CASSSGELFF. The V and J genes are TRBV7-9 and TRBJ2-2, with D uncertain. Germline V gene lookup returns CDR1 SEHNR and CDR2 FQNEAQ (reference sequence). The CDR3 extends over 10 amino acids. V gave up 4 bases and J gave up 8 bases, with 2 bases separating them.